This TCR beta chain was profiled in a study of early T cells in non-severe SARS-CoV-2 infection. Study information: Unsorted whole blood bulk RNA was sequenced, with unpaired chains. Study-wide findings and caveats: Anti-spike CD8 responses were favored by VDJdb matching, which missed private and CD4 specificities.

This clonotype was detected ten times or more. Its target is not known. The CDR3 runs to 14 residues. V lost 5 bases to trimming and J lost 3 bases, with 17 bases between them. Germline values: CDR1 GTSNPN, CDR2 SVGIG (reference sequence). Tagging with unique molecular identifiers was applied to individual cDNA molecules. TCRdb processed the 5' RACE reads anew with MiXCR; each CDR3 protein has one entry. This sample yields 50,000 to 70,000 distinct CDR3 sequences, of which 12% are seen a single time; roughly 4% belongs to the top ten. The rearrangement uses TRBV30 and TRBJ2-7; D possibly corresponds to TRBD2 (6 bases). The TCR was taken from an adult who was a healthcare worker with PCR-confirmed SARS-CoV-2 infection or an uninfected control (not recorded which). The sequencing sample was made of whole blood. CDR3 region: CAWCRDSNCYEQYF. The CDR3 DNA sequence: TGTGCCTGGTGCCGGGACTCGAACTGCTACGAGCAGTACTTC.